The present TCR beta chain was sequenced within a study of cytomegalovirus exposure and HLA in healthy donors. Findings and caveats of the study: Differences between HLA loci emerged in a later analysis of TCR association rates, with DRB1 most and HLA-C fewest.

The CDR3 extends over 12 amino acids. Germline V gene lookup returns CDR1 SNHLY and CDR2 FYNNEI. Trimming at V came to 9 bases and at J to 6 bases, leaving 7 bases not matched to a gene. Details on this clone: Antigen unknown.

The PCR made use of 60 Vbeta and 13 Jbeta primers. The protocol was immunoSEQ multiplex PCR, while the TCRdb copy is restricted to in-frame clones and leaves out a portion. Among roughly 180,000 clones listed, roughly 85% were seen once. The sequence came from a male donor in good health and CMV-seronegative. The chain couples TRBV2 to TRBJ1-1, with 7 positions matching TRBD1. Sequenced input: PBMCs. The CDR3 region has the DNA TGTGCCAGGACAGGGAGGAGGCCTGAAGCTTTCTTT. Its protein is CARTGRRPEAFF.